This TCR beta chain comes out of a study of Ad26.COV2.S vaccination and SARS-CoV-2 variants. Study information: Vaccine-arm donor from the placebo-controlled COV1001 Ad26.COV2.S trial. Each vaccinee took Ad26.COV2.S intramuscularly, once or twice 56 days apart.

About this clone: The antigen is not known.

Sequencing was performed with immunoSEQ multiplex PCR; in TCRdb, only in-frame clones are kept and a portion is missing. The top ten hold 6.4% of the sample, which has more than 300,000 clones, 88% seen once. V lost 5 bases, J lost 5 bases, and 15 bases lay in between. The CDR3 consists of 14 residues. Germline V gives CDR1 SGHVS, CDR2 FQNEAQ. As to treatment: 19 received Ad26.COV2.S at low or high dose, single or two shots; 5 received placebo; per-sample allocation not given. Sampling took place 63 days after the first vaccine or placebo injection. An adult of 18-55 years in Boston served as donor. The study's findings and limits: Vaccine recipients posted higher spike-specific TCR breadth than their placebo counterparts.

The chain carries TRBV7-8 and TRBJ1-1; D call uncertain. This specimen consisted of peripheral blood, obtained in a trial of Ad26.COV2.S vaccine versus placebo. This receptor was identified in a person between 18 and 65 years old who received the Ad26.COV2.S COVID-19 vaccine or a placebo. CDR3 coding DNA: TGTGCCAGCAGCCTGACCCCCCATCGGACTGAAGCTTTCTTT. Translated: CASSLTPHRTEAFF.